This TCR beta chain was recovered during a study of CD8 T cells in ankylosing spondylitis. Germline V gives CDR1 MNHEY, CDR2 SVGEGT. CDR3 length: 13 residues. The V end was cut by 0 bases, the J end by 6 bases, with 9 bases between. Each TCR beta library was made by quantitative 5'-RACE that incorporated molecular barcodes. TCRdb fed the 5' RACE reads into MiXCR, producing one record per CDR3 protein. Seen here are roughly 90,000 distinct CDR3 sequences, roughly 9% observed once, and the top ten hold approximately 30%. Study-level points and caveats: Peripheral blood held disease-linked clones only at relatively low frequency, and these were CD8+. A motif of 7 to 9 highly homologous TCR beta variants was seen as apparently characteristic of ankylosing spondylitis blood. Several of the motif variants were reported before in synovial fluid and blood from reactive arthritis. As reported, disease-linked clones showed significant enrichment in matched ankylosing spondylitis synovial fluid.

This clonotype was seen only a few times. Its antigen is as yet unknown. The clonotype was recovered from a male donor with ankylosing spondylitis. The sample was blood, either unsorted or a sorted T cell fraction (not recorded which). The chain recombines TRBV6-2 or TRBV6-3 with TRBJ2-7, with D possibly matching TRBD2 (6 bases). This chain's CDR3 is CASSYSAGSEQYV. DNA for the CDR3: TGTGCCAGCAGTTACTCCGCGGGAAGCGAGCAGTACGTC.